This T cell receptor (beta chain) was profiled in a study of post-analysis software for immune sequencing data. Across the study: Both relapsing-remitting and secondary progressive multiple sclerosis featured among the disease courses, as did progressive-relapsing multiple sclerosis. Study results and caveats: TRBV5-6, TRBV5-1 and TRBV20-1 belonged to a set of about 5 TRBV segments that were more frequent in patients than controls. A significant reduction in normalized Chao1 diversity was observed in multiple sclerosis patients versus controls.

Germline CDR1 SGDLS, CDR2 YYNGEE. J was trimmed by 5 bases and V by 0 bases; bases with no gene match: 12. This CDR3 contains 17 residues. Concerning this clonotype: The antigen is unknown.

cDNA libraries of TCR beta carried unique molecular identifiers. MiXCR, run by TCRdb on the PCR reads, gives a single entry per CDR3 protein. The sample shows 450,000 to 700,000 distinct CDR3 sequences, about 40% of them seen only once. This chain links TRBV9 with TRBJ2-3; TRBD2 agrees at 7 bases. The TCR comes from a girl between 10 and 17 years old with multiple sclerosis. Sequencing used blood. The CDR3 DNA follows: TGTGCCAGCAGCGTAGCCCCCGGGAGGCGGGTCGAAGATACGCAGTATTTT. It encodes CASSVAPGRRVEDTQYF.